This record covers a single T cell receptor beta chain. These data come from a study of PD-L1 blockade in urothelial cancer. V was clipped by 2 bases and J by 8 bases, with 15 bases between them. The V gene's germline CDR1 is GTSNPN and CDR2 SVGIG (reference sequence). The CDR3 has 13 residues. The data were produced by immunoSEQ multiplex PCR, yet TCRdb's version contains in-frame clones alone and is incomplete. The sample carries just over 40,000 clones, 80% to 90% recorded once. The sample's time point: peripheral blood 6 weeks after treatment start. This TCR was recovered from an older man with urothelial cancer. The V gene is TRBV30, the J gene TRBJ1-2, with a possible D match to TRBD1 (6 bases). The sample was PBMCs, taken around atezolizumab (anti-PD-L1) treatment. As DNA, the CDR3 is TGTGCCTGGAGTCGTGGCCGGACAGAGGGCTACACCTTC. It yields the protein CAWSRGRTEGYTF.